This TCR beta chain appears in the sequencing data of a study of neurological immune-mediated disorders. Whole-study findings and limits: None of the CDR3 amino acid sequences of expanded clones were shared across subjects, and this suggested private repertoires in all groups.

Time point in this sample: longitudinal time-point 2. The starting material, 2 million PBMCs stored at -80 C, gave rise to the unsorted libraries. As for this clonotype: Its target is unknown.

With 10-nucleotide random UMIs, 5'RACE was used to make the cDNA. The yield of each sequencing run was over 160 million TCR-beta sequences from 15-18 subjects. In TCRdb, the 5' RACE reads were re-called with MiXCR into one record per CDR3 protein. Of tens of thousands of distinct CDR3 sequences listed, more than 8% were seen once; the top ten hold 9.5% to 15%. The CDR3 has 15 amino acids. The germline CDR1 and CDR2 sequences are MNHNY and SVGAGI (reference sequence). V lost 7 bases to trimming and J lost 2 bases; unmatched junction nucleotides: 8. This clonotype was obtained from a man younger than 45 in good health. The rearrangement links TRBV6-6 to TRBJ2-1; 7 bases agree with TRBD2. The sample was PBMCs. The CDR3 loop reads CASNRGVGAYNEQFF. CDR3 nucleotide sequence: TGTGCCAGCAACCGGGGGGTAGGGGCCTACAATGAGCAGTTCTTC.